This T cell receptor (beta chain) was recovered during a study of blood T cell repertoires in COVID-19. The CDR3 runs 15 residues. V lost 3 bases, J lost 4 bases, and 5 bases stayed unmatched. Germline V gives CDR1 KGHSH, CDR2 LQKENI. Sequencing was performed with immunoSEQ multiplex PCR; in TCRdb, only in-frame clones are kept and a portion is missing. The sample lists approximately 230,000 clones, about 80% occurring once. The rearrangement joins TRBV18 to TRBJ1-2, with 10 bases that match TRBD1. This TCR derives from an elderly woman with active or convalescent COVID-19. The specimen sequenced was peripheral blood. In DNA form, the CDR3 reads TGTGCCAGCTCACCTCGACAGGGGGCGGCCTATGGCTACACCTTC. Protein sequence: CASSPRQGAAYGYTF.